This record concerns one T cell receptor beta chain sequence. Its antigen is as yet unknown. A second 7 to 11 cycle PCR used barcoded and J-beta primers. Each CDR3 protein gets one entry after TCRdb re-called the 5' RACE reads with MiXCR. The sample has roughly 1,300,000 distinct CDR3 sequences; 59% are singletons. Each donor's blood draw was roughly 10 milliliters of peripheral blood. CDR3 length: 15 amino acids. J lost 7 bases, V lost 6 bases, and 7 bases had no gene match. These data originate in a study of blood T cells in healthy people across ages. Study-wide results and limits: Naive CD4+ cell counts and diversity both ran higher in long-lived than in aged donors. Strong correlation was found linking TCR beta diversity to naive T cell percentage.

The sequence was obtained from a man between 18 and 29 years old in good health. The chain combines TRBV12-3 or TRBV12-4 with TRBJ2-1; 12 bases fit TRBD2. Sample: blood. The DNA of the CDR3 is TGTGCCAGCAGGCCGACTAGCGGGGGAGCAAATGAGCAGTTCTTC. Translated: CASRPTSGGANEQFF.